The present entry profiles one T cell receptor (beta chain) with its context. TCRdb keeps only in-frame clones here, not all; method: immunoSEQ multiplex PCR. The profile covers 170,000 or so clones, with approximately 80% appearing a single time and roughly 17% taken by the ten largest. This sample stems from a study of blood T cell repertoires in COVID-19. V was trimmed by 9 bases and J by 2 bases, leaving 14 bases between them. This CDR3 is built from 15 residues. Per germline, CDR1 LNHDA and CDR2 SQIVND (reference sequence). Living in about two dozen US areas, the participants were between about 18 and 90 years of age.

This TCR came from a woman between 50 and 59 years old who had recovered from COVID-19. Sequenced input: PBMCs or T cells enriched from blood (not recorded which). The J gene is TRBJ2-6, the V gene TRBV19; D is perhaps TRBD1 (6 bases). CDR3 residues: CASRGRGAGANVLTF. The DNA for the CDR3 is TGTGCCAGCAGGGGACGGGGAGCTGGGGCCAACGTCCTGACTTTC.